This section outlines one T cell receptor beta chain sequence together with its context. Its matching antigen is unknown. Donors underwent one heparinised blood draw, about 120 mL on average. Once sorted, every population was more than 98% pure. This record belongs to a study of beta chain features in type 1 diabetes. General study findings and limits: For type 1 diabetes patients, VDJ junctions showed fewer insertions and more deletions. When Type 1 diabetes patients were examined, their TCRB CDR3s proved moderately but significantly shorter in all four CD4+ subsets.

The authors reverse transcribed all of the isolated RNA, so sequencing captured expressed TCRB transcripts. This table comes from immunoSEQ multiplex PCR, and its TCRdb copy is limited to in-frame clones, with some not included. The sample lists about 650,000 clones, around 12% seen once, with around 0.12% in the top ten. Per germline, CDR1 GTSNPN and CDR2 SVGIG (reference sequence). The ends were cut back, 2 bases at V and 4 bases at J, with 15 bases in the middle. This CDR3 comprises 15 residues. This sequence joins TRBV30 and TRBJ1-3; D perhaps matches TRBD1 (5 bases). This receptor was identified in a man younger than 45 with type 1 diabetes. Sample: naive CD4+ T cells from blood. CDR3 protein: CAWSSFGTSGNTIYF. Written as DNA, the CDR3 is TGTGCCTGGAGTAGTTTCGGGACTTCGGGAAACACCATATATTTT.